This entry lists 8 T cell receptor beta chains sequenced from one sample in a study of blood T cell repertoires in COVID-19. Sequenced by immunoSEQ multiplex PCR; TCRdb stores in-frame clones only, minus some. Of 75,000 to 90,000 clones in the sample, around 87% were seen once. The specimen was peripheral blood. Source of these receptors: a man at least 80 years old with active or convalescent COVID-19.

The chain combines TRBV27 with TRBJ2-2, with TRBD2 matching over 14 bases. The CDR3 spans 16 residues. Trimming at V came to 6 bases and at J to 7 bases, leaving 7 bases not matched to a gene. Germline values: CDR1 MNHEY, CDR2 SMNVEV (reference sequence). DNA for the CDR3: TGTGCCAGCAGGACTAGCGGGGGGGCCATCGGCGGGGAGCTGTTTTTT. Its protein product is CASRTSGGAIGGELFF.

V is TRBV5-4 and J is TRBJ2-2, with 10 bases matching TRBD1. CDR3 length: 17 residues. The germline gives CDR1 SGHNT, CDR2 YYREEE (reference sequence). Losses at the gene ends were 1 base for V and 3 bases for J; bases not matched to a gene: 6. Here the CDR3 DNA reads TGTGCCAGCAGCTTGCCAAAGACAGGGGGCGACACCGGGGAGCTGTTTTTT. Its translation is CASSLPKTGGDTGELFF.

The count of this clone is one. The chain carries TRBV10-2 and TRBJ2-1; 7 nucleotides align to TRBD1. Germline CDR1 is WSHSY and CDR2 is SAAADI. The CDR3 covers 14 residues. V trimming: 6 bases; J trimming: 4 bases; junction bases outside the gene matches: 6. CDR3 residues: CASRSGQPYNEQFF. The CDR3 DNA is TGCGCCAGCAGATCGGGACAGCCTTACAATGAGCAGTTCTTC.

The chain has TRBV6-5 and TRBJ2-5; TRBD1 is a possible D gene (5 bases). Trimming removed 6 bases at V and 2 bases at J, with 7 bases between. CDR1 and CDR2 from the germline V gene are MNHEY and SVGAGI. This CDR3 comprises 12 residues. CDR3 residues: CASRQGQETQYF. As DNA, the CDR3 is TGTGCCAGCAGGCAGGGACAAGAGACCCAGTACTTC.

The chain couples TRBV28 to TRBJ1-1; 11 nucleotides align to TRBD1. In germline, CDR1 is MDHEN, CDR2 SYDVKM. The CDR3 runs to 16 residues. The V gene end was trimmed by 6 bases and the J gene end by 2 bases; junction bases not matched to a gene: 8. The CDR3 sequence is CASRRWDRGKNTEAFF. CDR3 nucleotides: TGTGCCAGCAGGAGATGGGACAGGGGGAAAAACACTGAAGCTTTCTTT. Supplemented by reference TRBV28 and TRBJ1-1, the full variable domain reads DVKVTQSSRYLVKRTGEKVFLECVQDMDHENMFWYRQDPGLGLRLIYFSYDVKMKEKGDIPEGYSVSREKKERFSLILESASTNQTSMYLCASRRWDRGKNTEAFFGQGTRLTVV.

This chain connects TRBV24-1 to TRBJ1-6, with TRBD1 identical over 7 bases. The germline CDR1 and CDR2 sequences are KGHDR and SFDVKD. J was trimmed by 0 bases and V by 7 bases; bases with no gene match: 17. The CDR3 covers 20 residues. The CDR3 bases are TGTGCCACCAGGACCAATCAGACAGGGACATTGAGCTCCTATAATTCACCCCTCCACTTT. This gives the protein CATRTNQTGTLSSYNSPLHF.

This clone was seen a few times. The CDR3 coding sequence is TGTGCCAGCAGCATCGGACTAGCGGGAATCAATGAGCAGTTCTTC. As protein: CASSIGLAGINEQFF. The chain couples TRBV6-5 to TRBJ2-1; 12 bases align to TRBD2. With 6 bases clipped from V and 6 bases from J, the junction kept 6 bases outside the gene matches. Germline V gene data show CDR1 as MNHEY and CDR2 as SVGAGI. There are 15 residues in the CDR3.

This clone came up once. J is TRBJ1-3 and V is TRBV27; possibly TRBD1 for D (6 bases). Germline values: CDR1 MNHEY, CDR2 SMNVEV (reference sequence). Between the trimmed V and J ends, which lost 5 bases and 6 bases, there was a span of 20 bases. The CDR3 runs 16 residues. In DNA form, the CDR3 reads TGTGCCAGCAGTCCTGGGTGGGGGCTAGAGGAAAACACCATATATTTT. It translates to CASSPGWGLEENTIYF.